A selection of T cell receptor beta chains follows, all from one sample in a study of blood T cell repertoires in COVID-19. Data came from immunoSEQ multiplex PCR; TCRdb stores just in-frame clones and leaves some out. The sample carries roughly 320,000 clones, about 87% recorded once. Sequenced sample: peripheral blood. These receptor sequences come from a man between 65 and 85 years old with acute or convalescent COVID-19. CDR3s include the opening cysteine and the closing phenylalanine or tryptophan. A D gene is named only where the DNA matches it firmly. A clone size is listed for some rows: how often the clone was seen (once, few, many), or a class if it is expanded.

j_call v_call d_call clone_size cdr3_nt cdr3_aa
TRBJ1-6 TRBV6-5 . . TGTGCCAGCAGTTACTCTGGCGGAGGATTTAATTCACCCCTCCACTTT CASSYSGGGFNSPLHF
TRBJ2-5 TRBV27 . . TGTGCCAGCAGTCCTAGACCCATCGGGGGAGAGACCCAGTACTTC CASSPRPIGGETQYF
TRBJ2-1 TRBV11-2 TRBD2 . TGTGCCAGCAGCCCAGGACTAGCGGAAGAGCAGTTCTTC CASSPGLAEEQFF
TRBJ1-1 TRBV19 . . TGTGCCAGTGTCCGGACAAGGAACACTGAAGCTTTCTTT CASVRTRNTEAFF
TRBJ2-7 TRBV7-8 . . TGTGCCAGCAGCCCAGCGGCTTCCTACGAGCAGTACTTC CASSPAASYEQYF
TRBJ1-1 TRBV5-1 . once TGCGCCAGCAACCGGGGGGCGATAAGGGGGAACACTGAAGCTTTCTTT CASNRGAIRGNTEAFF
TRBJ1-3 TRBV6-2/TRBV6-3 . . TGTGCCAGCAGTTCCCTTCACACTGGAAACACCATATATTTT CASSSLHTGNTIYF
TRBJ1-1 TRBV28 TRBD1 once TGTGCCAGCAGATCGACAGGGAATCTCCCTGAAGCTTTCTTT CASRSTGNLPEAFF
TRBJ1-5 TRBV9 . . TGTGCCAGCAGCGTTGACACGAATCAGCCCCAGCATTTT CASSVDTNQPQHF
TRBJ1-1 TRBV20-1 TRBD1 . TGCAGTGCTAGTACAGGGGGCCCGAACACTGAAGCTTTCTTT CSASTGGPNTEAFF